The clone carrying this T cell receptor beta chain was seen only a few times. What it recognizes is unknown. The germline V and J ends were trimmed by 3 bases and 7 bases, with 6 bases remaining between them. The CDR3 consists of 12 residues. As originally analysed: The distant-metastasis classifier for papillary thyroid cancer was built from CDR3 differences across clinicopathological groups. With MiXCR, TCRdb called clones anew from the PCR reads. The V and J calls follow TCRdb's processing rather than the paper's. The data show over 20,000 clones, about 14% seen once. The data derive from a study of metastatic and nonmetastatic thyroid tumors. Study context: Samples came from malignant and benign thyroid patients, and repertoires were compared across blood and tumor or nodule tissue.

Study findings and constraints: It was reported that TCR beta diversity was significantly higher in malignant thyroid tumors than benign nodules, in blood and tumor.

Every patient was untreated before thyroid surgery. The source is a female donor with papillary thyroid cancer or a benign thyroid nodule (not recorded which). Some clones in this sample may be carry-over from other donors' samples. Sample: blood. This chain connects TRBV12-3 or TRBV12-4 to TRBJ1-4; D may be TRBD1 (5 bases). The CDR3 nucleotides are TGTGCCAGCAGTTTGGGGGGTGAAAAACTGTTTTTT. Translated: CASSLGGEKLFF.